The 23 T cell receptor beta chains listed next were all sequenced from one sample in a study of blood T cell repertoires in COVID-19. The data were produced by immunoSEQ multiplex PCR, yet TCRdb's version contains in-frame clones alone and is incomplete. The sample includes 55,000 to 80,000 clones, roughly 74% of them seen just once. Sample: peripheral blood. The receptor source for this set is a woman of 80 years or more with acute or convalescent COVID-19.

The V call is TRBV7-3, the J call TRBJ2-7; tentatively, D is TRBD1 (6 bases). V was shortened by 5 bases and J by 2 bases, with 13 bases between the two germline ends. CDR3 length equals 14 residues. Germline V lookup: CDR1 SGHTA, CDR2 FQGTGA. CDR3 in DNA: TGTGCCAGCAGCCCCAGGGGTCCCCCCTACGAGCAGTACTTC. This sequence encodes CASSPRGPPYEQYF.

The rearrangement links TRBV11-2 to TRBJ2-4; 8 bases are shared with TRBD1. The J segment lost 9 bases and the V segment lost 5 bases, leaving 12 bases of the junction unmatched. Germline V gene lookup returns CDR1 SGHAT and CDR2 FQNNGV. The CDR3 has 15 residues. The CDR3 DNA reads TGTGCCAGCAGCCCCATGACAGGGGCGCAAGGCATTCAGTACTTC. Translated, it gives CASSPMTGAQGIQYF.

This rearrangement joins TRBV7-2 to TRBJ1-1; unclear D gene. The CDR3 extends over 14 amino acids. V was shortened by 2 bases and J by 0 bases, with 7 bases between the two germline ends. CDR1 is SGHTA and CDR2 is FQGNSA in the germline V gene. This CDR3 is CASSLNILNTEAFF. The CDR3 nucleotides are TGTGCCAGCAGCTTAAATATTTTGAACACTGAAGCTTTCTTT.

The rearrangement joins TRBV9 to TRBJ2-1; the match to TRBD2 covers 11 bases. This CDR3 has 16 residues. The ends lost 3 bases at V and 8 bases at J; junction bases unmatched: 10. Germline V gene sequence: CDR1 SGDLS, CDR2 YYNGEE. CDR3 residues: CASSAPGLAARDEQFF. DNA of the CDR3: TGTGCCAGCAGCGCGCCGGGACTAGCGGCCAGGGATGAGCAGTTCTTC.

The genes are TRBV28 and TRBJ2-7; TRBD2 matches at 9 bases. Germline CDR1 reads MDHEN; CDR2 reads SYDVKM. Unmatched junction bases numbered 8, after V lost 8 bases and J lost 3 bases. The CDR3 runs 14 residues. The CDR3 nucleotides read TGTGCCAGCTTTGGACTAGCGCCTCTCTACGAGCAGTACTTC. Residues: CASFGLAPLYEQYF.

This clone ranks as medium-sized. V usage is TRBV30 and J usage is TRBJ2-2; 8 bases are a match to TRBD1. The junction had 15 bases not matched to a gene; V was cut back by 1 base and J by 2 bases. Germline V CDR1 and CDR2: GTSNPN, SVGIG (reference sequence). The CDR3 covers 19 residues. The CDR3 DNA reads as TGTGCCTGGAGTGAAGCCGGGTTCGGAGGACAGGGAAACACCGGGGAGCTGTTTTTT. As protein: CAWSEAGFGGQGNTGELFF. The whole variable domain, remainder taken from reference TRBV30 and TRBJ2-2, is SQTIHQWPATLVQPVGSPLSLECTVEGTSNPNLYWYRQAAGRGLQLLFYSVGIGQISSEVPQNLSASRPQDRQFILSSKKLLLSDSGFYLCAWSEAGFGGQGNTGELFFGEGSRLTVL.

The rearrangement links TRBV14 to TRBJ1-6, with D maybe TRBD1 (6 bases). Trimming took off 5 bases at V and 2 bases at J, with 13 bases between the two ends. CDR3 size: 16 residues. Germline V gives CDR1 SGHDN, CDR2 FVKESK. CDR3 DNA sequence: TGTGCCAGCAGCGCCATAGGGGGTGCCTATAATTCACCCCTCCACTTT. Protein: CASSAIGGAYNSPLHF.

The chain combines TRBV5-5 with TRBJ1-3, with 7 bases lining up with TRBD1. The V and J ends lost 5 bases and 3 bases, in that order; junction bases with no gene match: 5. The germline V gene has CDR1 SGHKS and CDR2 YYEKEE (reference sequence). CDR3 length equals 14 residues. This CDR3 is CASRTTGNGNTIYF. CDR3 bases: TGTGCCAGCAGAACGACAGGGAATGGAAACACCATATATTTT.

The CDR3 region is CASSQDTPTGTLLAYGYTF. CDR3 coding DNA: TGCGCCAGCAGCCAAGACACCCCGACCGGGACATTGCTCGCCTATGGCTACACCTTC. The chain is built from TRBV4-3 and TRBJ1-2, with D possibly being TRBD1 (6 bases). This CDR3 is 19 amino acids long. Germline V gives CDR1 LGHNA, CDR2 YSLEER. Trimming removed 0 bases from V and 4 bases from J, with 24 bases in between.

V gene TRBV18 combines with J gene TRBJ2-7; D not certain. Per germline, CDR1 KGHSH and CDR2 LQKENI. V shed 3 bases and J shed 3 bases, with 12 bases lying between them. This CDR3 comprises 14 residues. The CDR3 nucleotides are TGTGCCAGCTCACCGTCGAGGAGCTTCTACGAGCAGTACTTC. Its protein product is CASSPSRSFYEQYF. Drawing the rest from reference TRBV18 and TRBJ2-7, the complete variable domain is NAGVMQNPRHLVRRRGQEARLRCSPMKGHSHVYWYRQLPEEGLKFMVYLQKENIIDESGMPKERFSAEFPKEGPSILRIQQVVRGDSAAYFCASSPSRSFYEQYFGPGTRLTVT.

The CDR3 DNA is TGTGCCAGCAGCTTAGATAGCGGGAGTTTCTTTGAGCAGTTCTTC. Its translation is CASSLDSGSFFEQFF. The chain carries TRBV11-2 and TRBJ2-1; 9 bases align to TRBD2. Germline CDR1 is SGHAT and CDR2 is FQNNGV. The CDR3 spans 15 residues. With V trimmed by 0 bases and J by 9 bases, 6 bases remained unmatched.

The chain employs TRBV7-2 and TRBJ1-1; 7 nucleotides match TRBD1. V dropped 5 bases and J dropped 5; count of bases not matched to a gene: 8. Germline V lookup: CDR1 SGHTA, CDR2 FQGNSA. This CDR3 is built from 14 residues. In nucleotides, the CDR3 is TGTGCCAGCAGCCTAAGACAGGGTAGGACTGAAGCTTTCTTT. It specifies CASSLRQGRTEAFF.

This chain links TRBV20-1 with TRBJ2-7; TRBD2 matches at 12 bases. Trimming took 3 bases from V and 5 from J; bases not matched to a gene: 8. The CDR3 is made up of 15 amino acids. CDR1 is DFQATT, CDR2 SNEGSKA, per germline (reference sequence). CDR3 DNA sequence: TGCAGTGCTAGTCCTGGACTAGCGGGAATCAACGAGCAGTACTTC. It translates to CSASPGLAGINEQYF.

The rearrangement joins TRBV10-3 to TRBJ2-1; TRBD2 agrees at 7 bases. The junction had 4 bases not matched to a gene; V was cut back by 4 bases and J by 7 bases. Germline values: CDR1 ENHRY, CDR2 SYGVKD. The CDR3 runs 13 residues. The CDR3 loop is CAISVAGENEQFF. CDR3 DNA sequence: TGTGCCATCAGTGTTGCGGGAGAGAATGAGCAGTTCTTC.

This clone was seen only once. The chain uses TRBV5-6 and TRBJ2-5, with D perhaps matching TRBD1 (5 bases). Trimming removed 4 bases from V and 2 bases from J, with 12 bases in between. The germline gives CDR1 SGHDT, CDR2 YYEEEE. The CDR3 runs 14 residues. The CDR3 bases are TGTGCCAGCAGCGGAACAGGTTCTCAAGAGACCCAGTACTTC. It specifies CASSGTGSQETQYF. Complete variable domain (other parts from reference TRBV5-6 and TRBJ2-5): DAGVTQSPTHLIKTRGQQVTLRCSPKSGHDTVSWYQQALGQGPQFIFQYYEEEERQRGNFPDRFSGHQFPNYSSELNVNALLLGDSALYLCASSGTGSQETQYFGPGTRLLVL.

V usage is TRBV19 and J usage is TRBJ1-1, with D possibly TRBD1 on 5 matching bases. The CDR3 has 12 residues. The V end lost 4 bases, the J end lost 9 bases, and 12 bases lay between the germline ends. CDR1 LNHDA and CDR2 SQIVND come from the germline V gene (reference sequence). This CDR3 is CASSTEGVKAFF. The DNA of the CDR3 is TGTGCCAGTAGTACCGAAGGGGTTAAAGCTTTCTTT.

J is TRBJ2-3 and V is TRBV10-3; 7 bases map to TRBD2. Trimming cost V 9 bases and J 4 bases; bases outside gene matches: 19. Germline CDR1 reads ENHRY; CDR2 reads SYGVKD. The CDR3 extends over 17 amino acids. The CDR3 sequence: CAMAGVSGAGRPDTQYF. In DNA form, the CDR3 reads TGTGCCATGGCGGGGGTAAGCGGGGCAGGACGGCCAGATACGCAGTATTTT.

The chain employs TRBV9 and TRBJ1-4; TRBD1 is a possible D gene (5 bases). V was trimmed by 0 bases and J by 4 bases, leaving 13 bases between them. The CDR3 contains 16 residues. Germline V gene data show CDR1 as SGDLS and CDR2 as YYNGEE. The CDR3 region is CASSVEVGGDNEKLFF. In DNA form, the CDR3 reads TGTGCCAGCAGCGTAGAGGTCGGAGGGGATAATGAAAAACTGTTTTTT.

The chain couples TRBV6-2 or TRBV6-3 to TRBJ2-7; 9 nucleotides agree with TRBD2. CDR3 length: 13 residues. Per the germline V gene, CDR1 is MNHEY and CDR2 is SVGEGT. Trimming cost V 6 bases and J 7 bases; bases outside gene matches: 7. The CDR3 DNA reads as TGTGCCAGCAGCCTTGCGGGAGGGCGTGAGCAGTACTTC. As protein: CASSLAGGREQYF.

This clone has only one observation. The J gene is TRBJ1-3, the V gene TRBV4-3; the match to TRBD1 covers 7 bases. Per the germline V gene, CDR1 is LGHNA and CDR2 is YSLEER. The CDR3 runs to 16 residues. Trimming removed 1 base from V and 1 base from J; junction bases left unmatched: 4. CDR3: CASSQAHRGSGNTIYF. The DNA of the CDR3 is TGCGCCAGCAGCCAAGCTCACAGGGGATCTGGAAACACCATATATTTT.

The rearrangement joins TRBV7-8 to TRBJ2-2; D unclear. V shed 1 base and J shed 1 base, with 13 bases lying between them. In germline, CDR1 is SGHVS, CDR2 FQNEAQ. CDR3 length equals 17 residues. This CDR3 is CASSLVSAAQNTGELFF. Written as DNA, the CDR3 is TGTGCCAGCAGCTTAGTGTCCGCGGCGCAGAACACCGGGGAGCTGTTTTTT.

The CDR3 region is CASSVQGSTEAFF. CDR3 DNA: TGTGCCAGCAGTGTGCAGGGAAGCACTGAAGCTTTCTTT. This chain joins TRBV2 and TRBJ1-1, with a weak D call TRBD1 (5 bases). The V and J ends lost 4 bases and 4 bases respectively, with 10 bases between them. Germline CDR1 reads SNHLY; CDR2 reads FYNNEI. The CDR3 contains 13 residues.

DNA for the CDR3: TGTGCCAGCAGTGCCGCCAGCGGTCAATTCTACGAGCAGTACTTC. This gives the protein CASSAASGQFYEQYF. The V gene is TRBV2, the J gene TRBJ2-7, with D possibly TRBD2 on 5 matching bases. The germline V gene has CDR1 SNHLY and CDR2 FYNNEI. V gave up 4 bases and J gave up 3 bases, with 16 bases separating them. CDR3 size: 15 residues.